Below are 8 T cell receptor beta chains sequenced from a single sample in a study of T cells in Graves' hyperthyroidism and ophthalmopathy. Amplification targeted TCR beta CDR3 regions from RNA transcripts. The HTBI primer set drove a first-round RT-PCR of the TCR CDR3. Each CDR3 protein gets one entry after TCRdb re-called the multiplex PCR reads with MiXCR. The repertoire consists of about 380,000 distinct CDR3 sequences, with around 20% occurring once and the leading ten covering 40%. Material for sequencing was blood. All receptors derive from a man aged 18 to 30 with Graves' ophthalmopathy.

The CDR3 loop is CATSTRTGAGNQPQHF. CDR3 DNA sequence: TGTGCCACCAGCACCCGGACAGGGGCTGGCAATCAGCCCCAGCATTTT. V is TRBV15 and J is TRBJ1-5, with 9 positions matching TRBD1. The germline CDR1 and CDR2 sequences are LNHNV and YYDKDF (reference sequence). Germline trimming cut 4 bases from V and 2 bases from J; bases unmatched to any gene: 6. This CDR3 comprises 16 residues.

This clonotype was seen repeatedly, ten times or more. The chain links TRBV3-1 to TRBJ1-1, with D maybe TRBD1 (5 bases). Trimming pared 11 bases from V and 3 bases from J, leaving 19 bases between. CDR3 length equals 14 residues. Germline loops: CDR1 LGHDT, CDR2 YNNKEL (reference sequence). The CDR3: CASQRTRGHTEAFF. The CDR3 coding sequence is TGTGCCTCACAGAGGACTCGGGGACACACTGAAGCTTTCTTT.

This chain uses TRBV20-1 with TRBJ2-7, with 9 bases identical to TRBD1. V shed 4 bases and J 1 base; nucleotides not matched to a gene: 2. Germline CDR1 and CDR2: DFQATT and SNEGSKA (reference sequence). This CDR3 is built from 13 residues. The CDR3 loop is CSAIGTGSYEQYF. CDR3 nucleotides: TGCAGTGCTATCGGGACAGGGTCCTACGAGCAGTACTTC.

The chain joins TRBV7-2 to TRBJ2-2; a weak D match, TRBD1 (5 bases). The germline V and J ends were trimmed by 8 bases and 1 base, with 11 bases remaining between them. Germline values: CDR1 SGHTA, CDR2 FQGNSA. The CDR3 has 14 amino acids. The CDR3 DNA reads TGTGCCAGCGGGGCGAGGCGGAACACCGGGGAGCTGTTTTTT. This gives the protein CASGARRNTGELFF.

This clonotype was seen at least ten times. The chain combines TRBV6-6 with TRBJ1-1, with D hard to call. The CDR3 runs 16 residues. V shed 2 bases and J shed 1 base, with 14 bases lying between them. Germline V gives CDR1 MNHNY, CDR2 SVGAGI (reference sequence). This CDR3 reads CASSYGEPWANTEAFF. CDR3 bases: TGTGCCAGCAGTTACGGTGAGCCTTGGGCGAACACTGAAGCTTTCTTT.

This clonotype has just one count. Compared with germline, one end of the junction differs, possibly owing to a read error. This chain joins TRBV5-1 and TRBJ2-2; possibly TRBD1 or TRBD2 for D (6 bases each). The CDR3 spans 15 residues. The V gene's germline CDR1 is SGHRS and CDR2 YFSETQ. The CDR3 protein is CASSLEQGGSGELLF. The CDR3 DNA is TGTGCCAGCAGCCTTGAACAGGGAGGTTCCGGGGAGCTGCTTTTT.

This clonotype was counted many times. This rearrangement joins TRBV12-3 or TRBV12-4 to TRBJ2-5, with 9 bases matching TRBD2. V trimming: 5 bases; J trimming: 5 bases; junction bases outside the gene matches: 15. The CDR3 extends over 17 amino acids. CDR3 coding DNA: TGTGCCAGCAGTCCCCAGGGTTTGGCGGGGGGGGGGGAGACCCAGTACTTC. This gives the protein CASSPQGLAGGGETQYF.

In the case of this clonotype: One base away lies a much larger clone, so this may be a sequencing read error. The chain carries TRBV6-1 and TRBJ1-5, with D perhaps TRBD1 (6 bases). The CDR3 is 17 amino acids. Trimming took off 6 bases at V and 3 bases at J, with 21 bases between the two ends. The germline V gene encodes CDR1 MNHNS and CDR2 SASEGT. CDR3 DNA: TGTGCCAGCAGACCTCGCAAGGCGCAGGGGCACAATCAGCCCCAGCATTTT. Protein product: CASRPRKAQGHNQPQHF.